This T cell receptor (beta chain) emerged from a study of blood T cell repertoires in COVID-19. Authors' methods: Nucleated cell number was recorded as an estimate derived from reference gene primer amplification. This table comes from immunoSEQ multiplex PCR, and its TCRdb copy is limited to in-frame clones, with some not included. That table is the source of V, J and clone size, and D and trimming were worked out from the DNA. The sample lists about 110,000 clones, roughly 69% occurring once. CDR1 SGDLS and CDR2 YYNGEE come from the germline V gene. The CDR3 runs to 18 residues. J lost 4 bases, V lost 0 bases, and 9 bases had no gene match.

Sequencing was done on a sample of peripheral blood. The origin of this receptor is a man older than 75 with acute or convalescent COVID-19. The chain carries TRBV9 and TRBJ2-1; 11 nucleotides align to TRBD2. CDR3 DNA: TGTGCCAGCAGCGTAGAAGGACGGGGGACTAGCGGTTACAATGAGCAGTTCTTC. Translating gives CASSVEGRGTSGYNEQFF.